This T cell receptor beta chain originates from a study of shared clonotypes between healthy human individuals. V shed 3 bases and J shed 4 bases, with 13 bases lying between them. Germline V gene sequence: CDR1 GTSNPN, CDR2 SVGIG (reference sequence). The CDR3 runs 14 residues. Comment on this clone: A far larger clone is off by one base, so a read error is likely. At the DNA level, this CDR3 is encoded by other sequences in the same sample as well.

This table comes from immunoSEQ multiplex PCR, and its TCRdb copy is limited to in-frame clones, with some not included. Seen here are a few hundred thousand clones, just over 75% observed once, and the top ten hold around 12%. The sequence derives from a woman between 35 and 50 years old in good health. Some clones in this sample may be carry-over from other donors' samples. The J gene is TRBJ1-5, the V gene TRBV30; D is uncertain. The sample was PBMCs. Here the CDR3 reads CAWSGTMANQPQHF. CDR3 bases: TGTGCCTGGAGCGGCACAATGGCGAATCAGCCCCAGCATTTT. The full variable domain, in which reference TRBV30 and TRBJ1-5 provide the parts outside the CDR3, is SQTIHQWPATLVQPVGSPLSLECTVEGTSNPNLYWYRQAAGRGLQLLFYSVGIGQISSEVPQNLSASRPQDRQFILSSKKLLLSDSGFYLCAWSGTMANQPQHFGDGTRLSIL.